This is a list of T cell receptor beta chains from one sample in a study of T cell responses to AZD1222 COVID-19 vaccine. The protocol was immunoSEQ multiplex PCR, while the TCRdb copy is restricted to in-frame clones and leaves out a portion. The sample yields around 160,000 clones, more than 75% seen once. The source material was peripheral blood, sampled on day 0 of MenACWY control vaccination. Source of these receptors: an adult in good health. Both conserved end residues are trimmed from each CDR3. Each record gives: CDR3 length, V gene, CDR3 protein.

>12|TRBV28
ASSLRPGFYEQY
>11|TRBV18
ASSQREVDGYT
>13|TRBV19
ASSIAITGPYEQY
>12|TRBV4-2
ASSQDWGSDTQY
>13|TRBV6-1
ASSEEGALNTEAF
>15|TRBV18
ASSEKFPAANNSPLH
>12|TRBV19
ATGGTPNTGELF
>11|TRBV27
ASSEQGRTEAF
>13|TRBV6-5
ASSTRDRGRGEQF
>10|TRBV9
ASSAQGDTQY
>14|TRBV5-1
ASSSIGGRSTDTQY
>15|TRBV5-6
ASSRRTGGSTRNTIY
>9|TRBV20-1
SARPLRGYT
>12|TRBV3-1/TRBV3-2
ASSPGTDYEKLF
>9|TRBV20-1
SLGGNQPQH
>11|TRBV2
ASSADRAGGYT
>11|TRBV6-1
ASSDMAGNTIY
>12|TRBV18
ASSRSGTDNEQF
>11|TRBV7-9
ASSQHDTDTQY
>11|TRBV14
ASSLRLALGYT
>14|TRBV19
ASSMLAESNNQPQH
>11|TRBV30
AWRTGSQETQY
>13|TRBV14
ASSQGRTGQETQY
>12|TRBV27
ASRNPSYNSPLH
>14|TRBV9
ASSEYGTTLGYGYT
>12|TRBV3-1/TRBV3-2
ASSQEVRRGEAF
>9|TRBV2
ASRYIDEQF
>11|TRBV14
ASSPGGLYGYT
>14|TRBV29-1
SVEGASQGSYNEQF
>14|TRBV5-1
ASSLMGESSYNEQF
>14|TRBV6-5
ASSYSPTGTSEKLF
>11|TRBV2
ASRLSVVNEQY
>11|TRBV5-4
ASSLDPNQPQH
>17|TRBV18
ASSRGGTRSFATNEKLF
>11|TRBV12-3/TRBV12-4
ASSRQINYGYT
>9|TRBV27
ASRTLGGYT
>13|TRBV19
ASSSRSGFYNEQF
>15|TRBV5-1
ASSLGPSTSSYNEQF
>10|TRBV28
ASSKGTETQY
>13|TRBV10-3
ATAGHSLSGTEAF
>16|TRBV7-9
ASRPGLAGAQGNNEQF
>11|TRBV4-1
ASSQRDLETQY
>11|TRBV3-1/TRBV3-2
ASSREMNTEAF
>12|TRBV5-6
ASSLKGAGEKLF
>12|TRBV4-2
ASSQDLGGYGYT
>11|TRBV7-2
ASSLGSGETQY
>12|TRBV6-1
ASSERTGTDTQY
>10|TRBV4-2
ASSQGRVEQF
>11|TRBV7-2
ASSFRANQPQH
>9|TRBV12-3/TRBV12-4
ASSSNTEAF
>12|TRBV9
ASSLRGGTYEQY
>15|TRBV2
ASSERLGAGGSYEQY
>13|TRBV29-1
SALKLAGVNYEQY
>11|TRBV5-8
ASSLTLGGELF